The 21 T cell receptor beta chains below come from one sample, sequenced in a study of PD-1 blockade in mismatch repair-deficient tumors (dated by TCRdb to the late 2010s). The library came from the immunoSEQ multiplex PCR assay. TCRdb obtained this table from immuneACCESS and retained in-frame rearrangements with V and J assigned. These tables miss some clones; where compared with another copy, unresolved V genes account for less than half of the shortfall, and the remainder is unexplained. The sample table holds 12,000 to 15,000 clones, of which 84% were seen once. About 1.7% of the sample lies in the top ten. The sequences come from PBMCs, collected less than 15 weeks after starting pembrolizumab. All receptors come from an adult with mismatch repair-deficient cancer.

This clone was seen more than once but under ten times. The V gene is TRBV5-1, the J gene TRBJ2-7; 7 nucleotides align to TRBD1. Germline V gene sequence: CDR1 SGHRS, CDR2 YFSETQ. With V trimmed by 4 bases and J by 2 bases, 9 bases remained unmatched. There are 15 residues in the CDR3. The CDR3 region has the DNA TGCGCCAGCAGCCGGGGTGGGACAGTCCCCTACGAGCAGTACTTC. Its translation: CASSRGGTVPYEQYF. Based on the CDR3 plus reference TRBV5-1 and TRBJ2-7, the full variable domain is KAGVTQTPRYLIKTRGQQVTLSCSPISGHRSVSWYQQTPGQGLQFLFEYFSETQRNKGNFPGRFSGRQFSNSRSEMNVSTLELGDSALYLCASSRGGTVPYEQYFGPGTRLTVT.

The chain is built from TRBV10-1 and TRBJ2-1; TRBD2 aligns across 7 bases. With V trimmed by 4 bases and J by 6 bases, 9 bases remained unmatched. The CDR3 spans 15 residues. The germline CDR1 and CDR2 sequences are WNHNN and SYGVQD (reference sequence). The CDR3 bases are TGCGCCAGCAGTGCCTTAGCGGGCCCCGGCAATGAGCAGTTCTTC. This sequence encodes CASSALAGPGNEQFF.

This chain connects TRBV5-1 to TRBJ2-5, with 11 bases that match TRBD2. The ends lost 1 base at V and 2 bases at J; junction bases unmatched: 1. Germline V gene lookup returns CDR1 SGHRS and CDR2 YFSETQ. The CDR3 length is 15 residues. In DNA form, the CDR3 reads TGCGCCAGCAGCTTGACTAGCGGGGGTCAAGAGACCCAGTACTTC. Translation gives CASSLTSGGQETQYF.

This chain uses TRBV5-4 with TRBJ2-7; 11 bases line up with TRBD2. The CDR3 loop spans 17 amino acids. CDR1 and CDR2 from the germline V gene are SGHNT and YYREEE (reference sequence). Trimming took 0 bases from V and 4 from J; bases not matched to a gene: 9. The chain's CDR3 is CASSLVGSSGRKYEQYF. CDR3 bases: TGTGCCAGCAGCTTGGTTGGCTCTAGCGGGAGGAAGTACGAGCAGTACTTC. The variable domain in full, completed from reference TRBV5-4 and TRBJ2-7, reads ETGVTQSPTHLIKTRGQQVTLRCSSQSGHNTVSWYQQALGQGPQFIFQYYREEENGRGNFPPRFSGLQFPNYSSELNVNALELDDSALYLCASSLVGSSGRKYEQYFGPGTRLTVT.

The rearrangement joins TRBV7-2 to TRBJ2-6; D is unresolved. Trimming removed 6 bases at V and 0 bases at J, with 12 bases between. Germline assignment: CDR1 SGHTA and CDR2 FQGNSA. This CDR3 has 16 amino acids. Here the CDR3 DNA reads TGTGCCAGCAGACTATATTTCAACTCTGGGGCCAACGTCCTGACTTTC. The encoded protein is CASRLYFNSGANVLTF.

V usage is TRBV5-1 and J usage is TRBJ2-6; D is unclear. Trimming took off 4 bases at V and 1 base at J, with 6 bases between the two ends. CDR1 SGHRS and CDR2 YFSETQ come from the germline V gene. The CDR3 has 14 residues. CDR3 sequence: CASSTGSGANVLTF. For the CDR3, the DNA is TGCGCCAGCAGCACGGGTTCTGGGGCCAACGTCCTGACTTTC.

This rearrangement joins TRBV6-1 to TRBJ2-2; tentative D call: TRBD2 (6 bases). CDR3 length: 17 amino acids. Trimming cost V 2 bases and J 4 bases, with 17 bases left between them. Germline V gene data show CDR1 as MNHNS and CDR2 as SASEGT. CDR3: CASSENSQRRGTGELFF. The CDR3 DNA follows: TGTGCCAGCAGTGAAAATAGTCAAAGGAGGGGCACCGGGGAGCTGTTTTTT.

V usage is TRBV25-1 and J usage is TRBJ2-2; TRBD1 aligns across 7 bases. Trimming at V came to 5 bases and at J to 5 bases, leaving 11 bases not matched to a gene. CDR1 is MGHDK, CDR2 SYGVNS, per germline. CDR3 length: 16 residues. CDR3 bases: TGTGCCAGCAGTAACACAGGGGAAGGTGGGACCGGGGAGCTGTTTTTT. Translating gives CASSNTGEGGTGELFF.

The genes are TRBV25-1 and TRBJ2-1, with 11 bases identical to TRBD2. The germline V gene encodes CDR1 MGHDK and CDR2 SYGVNS. After removal of 1 base from V and 9 bases from J, the junction contained 5 bases not matched to a gene. The CDR3 has 15 amino acids. CDR3 coding DNA: TGTGCCAGCAGTGAATCGATAGCGGGAGGGATTGAGCAGTTCTTC. This codes for CASSESIAGGIEQFF.

The chain has TRBV21-1 and TRBJ1-1; TRBD1, the table's D call, lacks a check against the DNA. TRBV21-1 is an annotated pseudogene. CDR3 length: 14 amino acids. CDR3 amino acids: CASSKNPTGTEAFF. The CDR3 bases are TGTGCCAGCAGCAAAAACCCGACAGGCACTGAAGCTTTCTTT.

The chain employs TRBV27 and TRBJ1-4; tentatively, D is TRBD1 (5 bases). In germline, CDR1 is MNHEY, CDR2 SMNVEV (reference sequence). V shed 8 bases and J shed 12 bases, with 25 bases lying between them. CDR3 size: 15 residues. CDR3 amino acids: CASRRGGRQGGELFF. The CDR3 DNA sequence: TGTGCCAGCCGGAGGGGTGGCAGGCAGGGAGGGGAACTGTTTTTT.

V and J are TRBV10-3 and TRBJ2-3; 13 nucleotides agree with TRBD2. Trimming at V came to 10 bases and at J to 2 bases, leaving 6 bases not matched to a gene. Germline loops: CDR1 ENHRY, CDR2 SYGVKD. This CDR3 comprises 15 residues. The CDR3 bases are TGTGCCACCCGGGGACTAGCGGGGATCACAGATACGCAGTATTTT. As protein: CATRGLAGITDTQYF.

In its sample, this clone was seen a few times. The rearrangement joins TRBV7-2 to TRBJ2-7; 8 positions match TRBD2. The V and J ends lost 3 bases and 2 bases, in that order; junction bases with no gene match: 6. The CDR3 totals 15 residues. Germline V lookup: CDR1 SGHTA, CDR2 FQGNSA. The CDR3 is CASSFQGSGTYEQYF. DNA of the CDR3: TGTGCCAGCAGCTTTCAAGGTAGCGGGACCTACGAGCAGTACTTC.

The rearrangement joins TRBV6-5 to TRBJ2-7, with TRBD1 identical over 7 bases. The CDR3 has 14 amino acids. The junction had 6 bases not matched to a gene; V was cut back by 6 bases and J by 1 base. Germline CDR1 MNHEY, CDR2 SVGAGI. The chain's CDR3 is CASSLTGQSYEQYF. In DNA, the CDR3 is TGTGCCAGCAGCCTTACGGGACAGTCCTACGAGCAGTACTTC.

This clone was seen only once. Here the CDR3 DNA reads TGTGCCTGGAGTGTAATAAGCGGGAGCTTCCACCGGAGTGGCAAAAACATTCAGTACTTC. The encoded protein is CAWSVISGSFHRSGKNIQYF. The chain uses TRBV30 and TRBJ2-4, with 8 bases matching TRBD2. The CDR3 spans 20 residues. Trimming removed 0 bases from V and 3 bases from J; junction bases left unmatched: 19. The germline V gene has CDR1 GTSNPN and CDR2 SVGIG (reference sequence). Together with reference TRBV30 and TRBJ2-4, the CDR3 gives the full variable domain: SQTIHQWPATLVQPVGSPLSLECTVEGTSNPNLYWYRQAAGRGLQLLFYSVGIGQISSEVPQNLSASRPQDRQFILSSKKLLLSDSGFYLCAWSVISGSFHRSGKNIQYFGAGTRLSVL.

The chain uses TRBV28 and TRBJ1-5; a possible D gene is TRBD1 (5 bases). The V gene lost 6 bases and the J gene lost 7 bases, with 13 bases spanning the gap. The CDR3 spans 13 residues. Germline CDR1 MDHEN, CDR2 SYDVKM. The CDR3 DNA reads TGTGCCAGCAGAGTCGCAGGGATCCAGCCCCAGCATTTT. Translation gives CASRVAGIQPQHF. Based on the CDR3 plus reference TRBV28 and TRBJ1-5, the full variable domain is DVKVTQSSRYLVKRTGEKVFLECVQDMDHENMFWYRQDPGLGLRLIYFSYDVKMKEKGDIPEGYSVSREKKERFSLILESASTNQTSMYLCASRVAGIQPQHFGDGTRLSIL.

This chain connects TRBV15 to TRBJ2-1; 11 bases match TRBD2. After removal of 3 bases from V and 0 bases from J, the junction contained 7 bases not matched to a gene. Germline CDR1 LNHNV, CDR2 YYDKDF (reference sequence). The CDR3 has 18 amino acids. As DNA, the CDR3 is TGTGCCACCAGCAGGGGGACTAGCGGAATGAGCTCCTACAATGAGCAGTTCTTC. Translated, it gives CATSRGTSGMSSYNEQFF.

The chain couples TRBV5-1 to TRBJ2-5; 8 bases map to TRBD1. The CDR3 contains 14 residues. Unmatched junction bases numbered 7, after V lost 8 bases and J lost 1 base. Looked up from germline, CDR1 is SGHRS and CDR2 is YFSETQ. CDR3 region: CASRTGLGQETQYF. CDR3 nucleotide sequence: TGCGCCAGTCGGACAGGGTTGGGCCAAGAGACCCAGTACTTC.

The chain carries TRBV28 and TRBJ1-2, with D maybe TRBD1 (5 bases). CDR1 and CDR2 from the germline V gene are MDHEN and SYDVKM. This CDR3 is built from 13 residues. Trimming cost V 6 bases and J 4 bases, with 12 bases left between them. The CDR3 protein is CASRITGSYGYTF. Here the CDR3 DNA reads TGTGCCAGCAGAATCACAGGTTCCTATGGCTACACCTTC.

V usage is TRBV4-2 and J usage is TRBJ2-5; maybe TRBD2 (6 bases). CDR1 LGHNA and CDR2 YNFKEQ come from the germline V gene. The CDR3 consists of 15 residues. The V and J ends lost 4 bases and 3 bases respectively, with 15 bases between them. CDR3 loop: CASSPRDSYKETQYF. The CDR3 DNA reads TGTGCCAGCAGCCCCCGGGACTCATATAAAGAGACCCAGTACTTC.

The chain carries TRBV4-1 and TRBJ1-2; D is perhaps TRBD1 (6 bases). Germline CDR1 reads MGHRA; CDR2 reads YSYEKL. CDR3 length: 16 amino acids. Trimming removed 1 base from V and 4 bases from J, with 16 bases in between. The CDR3 DNA reads TGCGCCAGCAGCCAAGTCCGGGACACCAACCTCTATGGCTACACCTTC. The encoded protein is CASSQVRDTNLYGYTF.